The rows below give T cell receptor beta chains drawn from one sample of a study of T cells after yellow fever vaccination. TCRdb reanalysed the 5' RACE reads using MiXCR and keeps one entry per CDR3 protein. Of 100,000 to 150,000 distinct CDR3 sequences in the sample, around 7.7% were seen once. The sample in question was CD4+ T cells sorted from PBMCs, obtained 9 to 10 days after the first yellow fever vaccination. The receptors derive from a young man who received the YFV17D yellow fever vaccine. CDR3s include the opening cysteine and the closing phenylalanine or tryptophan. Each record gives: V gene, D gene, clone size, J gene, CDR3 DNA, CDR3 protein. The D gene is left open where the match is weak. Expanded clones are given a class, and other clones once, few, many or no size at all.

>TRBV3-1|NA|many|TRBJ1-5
TGTGCCAGCAGCCAAGTAAGTAATCAGCCCCAGCATTTT
CASSQVSNQPQHF
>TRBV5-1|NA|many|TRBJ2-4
TGCGCCAGCAGTAACGGCAAAAACATTCAGTACTTC
CASSNGKNIQYF
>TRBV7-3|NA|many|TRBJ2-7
TGTGCCAGCAGCAGGGGAGGCGAGCAGTACTTC
CASSRGGEQYF
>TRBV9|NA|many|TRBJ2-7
TGTGCCAGCAGCCCAGAGGGGAACGACGAGATTTACGAGCAGTACTTC
CASSPEGNDEIYEQYF
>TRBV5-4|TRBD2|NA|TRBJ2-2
TGTGCCAGCAGCTTGTCAGCGGGGCTTCCCGGGGAGCTGTTTTTT
CASSLSAGLPGELFF
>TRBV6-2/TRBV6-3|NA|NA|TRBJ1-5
TGTGCCAGCAGTTACCAGGGAAGGAATCAGCCCCAGCATTTT
CASSYQGRNQPQHF
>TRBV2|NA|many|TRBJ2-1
TGTGCCAGCAGTACAGATCTGAGTGAGCAGTTCTTC
CASSTDLSEQFF
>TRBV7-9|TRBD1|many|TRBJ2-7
TGTGCCAGCAGCCCAGGGACAGCCCTCTACGAGCAGTACTTC
CASSPGTALYEQYF
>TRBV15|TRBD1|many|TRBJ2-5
TGTGCCACCAGCCCCCGACAGGGACAAGAGACCCAGTACTTC
CATSPRQGQETQYF
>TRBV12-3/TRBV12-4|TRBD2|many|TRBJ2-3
TGTGCCAGCAGGTCTAGCGGGGGGACAGATACGCAGTATTTT
CASRSSGGTDTQYF
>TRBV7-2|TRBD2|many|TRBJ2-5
TGTGCCAGCAGCTTCTGGACTAGCGAGCCCCAGTACTTC
CASSFWTSEPQYF
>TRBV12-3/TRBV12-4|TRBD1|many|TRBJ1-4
TGTGCCAGCAGTTCAGGACAGGGAGGTGAAAAACTGTTTTTT
CASSSGQGGEKLFF
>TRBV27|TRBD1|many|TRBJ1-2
TGTGCCAGCAGTAACCTGGACAGGGGCTCTCTCTATGGCTACACCTTC
CASSNLDRGSLYGYTF
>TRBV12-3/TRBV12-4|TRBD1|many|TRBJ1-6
TGTGCCAGCAGTCCAGACTGGACAGGTTATAATTCACCCCTCCACTTT
CASSPDWTGYNSPLHF
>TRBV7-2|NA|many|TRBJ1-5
TGTGCCAGCAGCTTAGTGGCGGGTAACAATCAGCCCCAGCATTTT
CASSLVAGNNQPQHF
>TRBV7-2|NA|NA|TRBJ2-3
TGTGCCAGCAGCTTAGCACCGGCGGGCGGGGATACGCAGTATTTT
CASSLAPAGGDTQYF
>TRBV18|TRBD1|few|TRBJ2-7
TGTGCCAGCTCACCAATGGGGACAGGGGCTTTCGAGCAGTACTTC
CASSPMGTGAFEQYF
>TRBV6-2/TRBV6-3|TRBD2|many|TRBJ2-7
TGTGCCAGCAGCCGGACTAGCGGGGGCCCTACTAACTCCTACGAGCAGTACTTC
CASSRTSGGPTNSYEQYF
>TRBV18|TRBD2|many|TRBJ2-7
TGTGCCAGCTCACCACTGGCTAGCGGGGGCTCCTACGAGCAGTACTTC
CASSPLASGGSYEQYF
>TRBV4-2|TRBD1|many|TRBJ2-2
TGTGCCAGCAGCCCTACAGGGGGCCCTAACACCGGGGAGCTGTTTTTT
CASSPTGGPNTGELFF
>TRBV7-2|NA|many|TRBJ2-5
TGTGCCAGCAGCTTGGGGGCGCAAAGGCCAGAGACCCAGTACTTC
CASSLGAQRPETQYF
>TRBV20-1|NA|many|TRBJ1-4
TGCAGTGCTCGGAGCGGGGGTTGGAATGAAAAACTGTTTTTT
CSARSGGWNEKLFF
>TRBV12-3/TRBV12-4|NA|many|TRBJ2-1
TGTGCCAGCAGTTTATTGCCCTACAATGAGCAGTTCTTC
CASSLLPYNEQFF
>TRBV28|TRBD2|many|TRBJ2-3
TGTGCCAGCAGTTCACCGGGACTAGGAAAAGATACGCAGTATTTT
CASSSPGLGKDTQYF
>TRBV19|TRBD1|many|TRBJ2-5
TGTGCCAGTAGTGCGGACCCGGGACAGATAGAGACCCAGTACTTC
CASSADPGQIETQYF
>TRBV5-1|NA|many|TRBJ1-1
TGCGCCAGCAGCTTGACAGCACAGGGGAACACTGAAGCTTTCTTT
CASSLTAQGNTEAFF
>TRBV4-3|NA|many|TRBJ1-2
TGCGCCAGCAGCCAAGAACCAGGGGAGAACTATGGCTACACCTTC
CASSQEPGENYGYTF
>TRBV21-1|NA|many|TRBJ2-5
TGTGCCAGCAGCAACTACCCCCCGCTGGGACGGACGGAGACCCAGTACTTC
CASSNYPPLGRTETQYF
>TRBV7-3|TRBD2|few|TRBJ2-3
TGTGCCAGCAGCTTAATGGGCCCGGGCGGGGGAAAAGATACGCAGTATTTT
CASSLMGPGGGKDTQYF
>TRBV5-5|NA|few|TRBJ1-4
TGTGCCAGCACCCCTTGGGGGGGTAATGAAAAACTGTTTTTT
CASTPWGGNEKLFF
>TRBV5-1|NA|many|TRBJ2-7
TGCGCCAGCAGCATCACGAGTACGGCGGGGAACTACGAGCAGTACTTC
CASSITSTAGNYEQYF
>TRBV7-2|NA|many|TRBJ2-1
TGTGCCAGCAGCGGGCCGAGGGGTAATGAGCAGTTCTTC
CASSGPRGNEQFF
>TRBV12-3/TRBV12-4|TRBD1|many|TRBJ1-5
TGTGCCAGCAGTATTCGACAGGGGGGCAATCAGCCCCAGCATTTT
CASSIRQGGNQPQHF
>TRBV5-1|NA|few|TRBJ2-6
TGCGCCAGCAGCTTGGAAGGATCGCTGGGCTCTGGGGCCAACGTCCTGACTTTC
CASSLEGSLGSGANVLTF
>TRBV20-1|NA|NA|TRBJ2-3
TGCAGTGCTAGAGATGGGTCAGGGGACGTATCAATAGATACGCAGTATTTT
CSARDGSGDVSIDTQYF
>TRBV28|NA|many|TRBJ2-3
TGTGCCAGCAGTTTACCGGCGCAAGATACGCAGTATTTT
CASSLPAQDTQYF
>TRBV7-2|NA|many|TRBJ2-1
TGTGCCAGCAGCTTTCAGCGGGCCTCCTACAATGAGCAGTTCTTC
CASSFQRASYNEQFF
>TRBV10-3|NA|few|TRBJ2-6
TGTGCCACCGCGCGGAAAAACTCTGGGGCCAACGTCCTGACTTTC
CATARKNSGANVLTF
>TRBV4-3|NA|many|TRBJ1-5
TGCGCCAGCAGCCAAGATTCGGGGCATCAGCCCCAGCATTTT
CASSQDSGHQPQHF
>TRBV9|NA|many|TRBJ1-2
TGTGCCAGCAGCGAAGGGACCGCTTATTATGGCTACACCTTC
CASSEGTAYYGYTF
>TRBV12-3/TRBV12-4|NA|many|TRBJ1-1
TGTGCCAGCCAAGGACGCCTGAACACTGAAGCTTTCTTT
CASQGRLNTEAFF
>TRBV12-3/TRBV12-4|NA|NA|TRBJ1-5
TGTGCCAGCAGTTACGGCAGGCATCAGCCCCAGCATTTT
CASSYGRHQPQHF
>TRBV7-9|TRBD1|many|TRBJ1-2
TGTGCCAGCAGCTGGGGACAGGGGGGGGTCTATGGCTACACCTTC
CASSWGQGGVYGYTF
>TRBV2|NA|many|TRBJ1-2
TGTGCCAGCAGTGAGCGACAGAATAACTATGGCTACACCTTC
CASSERQNNYGYTF
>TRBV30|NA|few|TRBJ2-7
TGTGCCTGGAGTGGGGGAACCTACGAGCAGTACTTC
CAWSGGTYEQYF
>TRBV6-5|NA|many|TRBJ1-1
TGTGCCAGCAGTCGACTGGAGAGGTACACTGAAGCTTTCTTT
CASSRLERYTEAFF
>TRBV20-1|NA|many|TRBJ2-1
TGCAGTGCCCTCAGGTTCGGAAGCTCCTACAATGAGCAGTTCTTC
CSALRFGSSYNEQFF